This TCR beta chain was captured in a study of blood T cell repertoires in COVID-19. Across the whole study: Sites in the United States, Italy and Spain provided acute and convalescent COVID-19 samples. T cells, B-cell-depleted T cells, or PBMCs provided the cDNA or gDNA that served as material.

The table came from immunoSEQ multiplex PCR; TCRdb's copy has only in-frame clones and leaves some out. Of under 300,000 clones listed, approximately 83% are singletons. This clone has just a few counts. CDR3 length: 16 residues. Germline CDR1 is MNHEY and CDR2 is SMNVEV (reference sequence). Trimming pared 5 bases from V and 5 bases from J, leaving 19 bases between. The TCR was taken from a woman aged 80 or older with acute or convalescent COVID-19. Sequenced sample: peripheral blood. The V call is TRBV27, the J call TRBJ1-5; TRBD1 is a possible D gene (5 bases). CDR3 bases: TGTGCCAGCAGTGGCGGGGCCGGGGTTAGGCATCAGCCCCAGCATTTT. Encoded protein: CASSGGAGVRHQPQHF.